A single sample is the source of the 20 T cell receptor beta chains below, sequenced in a study of T-cell memory formation after mild COVID-19. TCRdb processed the 5' RACE reads anew with MiXCR; each CDR3 protein has one entry. The repertoire consists of some 49,000 distinct CDR3 sequences, with roughly a quarter occurring once and the leading ten covering roughly two fifths. The sequenced sample was PBMCs or a T cell subset sorted from them (not recorded which). Source of these receptors: a man aged 18-30 years who had mild COVID-19 (a few samples of this study predate the infection). Cell type and time point are not known.

The chain employs TRBV6-2 or TRBV6-3 and TRBJ2-2; the D is unclear. The CDR3 contains 11 residues. Germline CDR1 is MNHEY and CDR2 is SVGEGT. Trimming pared 7 bases from V and 6 bases from J, leaving 6 bases between. Written as DNA, the CDR3 is TGTGCCAGCACACCTTCCGGGGAGCTGTTTTTT. It specifies CASTPSGELFF.

Many counts were recorded for this clonotype. The chain links TRBV12-3 or TRBV12-4 to TRBJ1-5; D may be TRBD1 (5 bases). With 3 bases removed from V and 2 bases from J, the gap between germline ends came to 8 bases. CDR3 length: 14 residues. The CDR3 coding sequence is TGTGCCAGCAGTTTGGGGGAAGGCAATCAGCCCCAGCATTTT. It encodes CASSLGEGNQPQHF.

The CDR3 loop is CASIGTGPYEQYV. CDR3 DNA sequence: TGTGCCAGCATCGGGACAGGGCCCTACGAGCAGTACGTC. This sequence joins TRBV5-5 and TRBJ2-7, with 9 bases fitting TRBD1. Germline loops: CDR1 SGHKS, CDR2 YYEKEE (reference sequence). The CDR3 has 13 residues. Trimming at V came to 6 bases and at J to 2 bases, leaving 3 bases not matched to a gene.

The CDR3 reads CASSSSDRVGETQYF. The CDR3 DNA is TGTGCCAGCAGTTCTTCCGACAGGGTGGGAGAGACCCAGTACTTC. The chain recombines TRBV7-9 with TRBJ2-5, with 7 bases aligning to TRBD1. CDR1 is SEHNR and CDR2 is FQNEAQ in the germline V gene (reference sequence). The J segment lost 4 bases and the V segment lost 6 bases, leaving 11 bases of the junction unmatched. The CDR3 has 15 residues.

V and J are TRBV20-1 and TRBJ2-3; weak D call: TRBD1 (5 bases). The CDR3 length is 15 residues. Germline CDR1 and CDR2: DFQATT and SNEGSKA (reference sequence). Deletions cut 3 bases from V and 0 bases from J, with 13 bases between. The DNA of the CDR3 is TGCAGTGCTAGGGGGCCAGGCGCTAGCACAGATACGCAGTATTTT. Translating gives CSARGPGASTDTQYF.

The chain couples TRBV7-3 to TRBJ2-1, with 7 bases that match TRBD1. The CDR3 contains 16 residues. Germline V CDR1 and CDR2: SGHTA, FQGTGA. V was clipped by 2 bases and J by 3 bases; unmatched bases: 7. The CDR3 DNA reads as TGTGCCAGCAGCTTAGATGAGGGGACAGACTACAATGAGCAGTTCTTC. Translating it yields CASSLDEGTDYNEQFF.

In this sample, this clonotype turned up a few times. This chain links TRBV29-1 with TRBJ2-3; D is perhaps TRBD2 (7 bases). CDR1 SQVTM and CDR2 ANQGSEA come from the germline V gene. The CDR3 runs 12 residues. Trimming shortened V by 7 bases and J by 11 bases, and 19 bases separated the two germline ends. The chain's CDR3 is CSGRGGPGEQYF. The CDR3 DNA reads TGCAGCGGTCGCGGGGGCCCCGGTGAGCAGTATTTT.

This clonotype was detected ten times or more. V is TRBV7-9 and J is TRBJ1-4; D is uncertain. V lost 1 base and J lost 0, with 24 bases in between. This CDR3 spans 21 amino acids. Germline assignment: CDR1 SEHNR and CDR2 FQNEAQ (reference sequence). The CDR3: CASSLVVPDPLHLATNEKLFF. CDR3 DNA sequence: TGTGCCAGCAGCTTAGTGGTCCCAGATCCTTTACACCTTGCAACTAATGAAAAACTGTTTTTT.

This clonotype showed up many times. The chain carries TRBV7-6 and TRBJ2-3, with a weak D call TRBD2 (6 bases). The CDR3 is made up of 14 amino acids. CDR1 is SGHVS and CDR2 is FNYEAQ in the germline V gene. The V end was cut by 3 bases, the J end by 1 base, with 8 bases between. CDR3 coding DNA: TGTGCCAGCAGCTTCGGCGGGGGCACAGATACGCAGTATTTT. It encodes CASSFGGGTDTQYF.

This clonotype was picked up many times. This chain joins TRBV5-5 and TRBJ2-1; TRBD1 matches at 9 bases. The CDR3 has 16 amino acids. The V gene end was trimmed by 4 bases and the J gene end by 1 base; junction bases not matched to a gene: 6. Per the germline V gene, CDR1 is SGHKS and CDR2 is YYEKEE (reference sequence). The CDR3 nucleotides read TGTGCCAGCAGCAACACCGGGACAGGGTCCTACAATGAGCAGTTCTTC. Translation gives CASSNTGTGSYNEQFF.

This clonotype showed up just a few times. The rearrangement joins TRBV7-9 to TRBJ2-7, with TRBD2 identical over 10 bases. Germline V CDR1 and CDR2: SEHNR, FQNEAQ (reference sequence). This CDR3 spans 16 amino acids. V dropped 3 bases and J dropped 4; count of bases not matched to a gene: 9. CDR3 nucleotides: TGTGCCAGCAGCTTTTCCCTAGGACTAGCGGTTTACGAGCAGTACGTC. Amino acid sequence: CASSFSLGLAVYEQYV.

This clonotype occurred a few times. The rearrangement links TRBV4-1 to TRBJ2-5; 14 positions agree with TRBD2. V trimming: 3 bases; J trimming: 4 bases; junction bases outside the gene matches: 7. CDR1 and CDR2 from the germline V gene are MGHRA and YSYEKL. The CDR3 contains 17 residues. CDR3 amino acids: CASSHGLAGGFRETQYF. CDR3 DNA: TGCGCCAGCAGCCATGGACTAGCGGGGGGTTTTCGAGAGACCCAGTACTTC.

The chain uses TRBV4-1 and TRBJ1-6; D not resolved. Trimming took 1 base from V and 14 from J, leaving 15 bases between them. This CDR3 contains 14 residues. Germline V gene data show CDR1 as MGHRA and CDR2 as YSYEKL. The CDR3 spells CASSQVPGRESLHF. In nucleotides, the CDR3 is TGCGCCAGCAGCCAAGTCCCGGGGAGGGAATCCCTCCACTTT.

The V gene is TRBV7-9, the J gene TRBJ2-4; D uncertain. V was trimmed by 6 bases and J by 6 bases, leaving 6 bases between them. The length of the CDR3 is 11 residues. Germline V gives CDR1 SEHNR, CDR2 FQNEAQ (reference sequence). The CDR3 DNA follows: TGTGCCAGCAGTTCGGGAAACATTCAGTACTTC. Protein sequence: CASSSGNIQYF. Together with reference TRBV7-9 and TRBJ2-4, the CDR3 gives the full variable domain: DTGVSQNPRHKITKRGQNVTFRCDPISEHNRLYWYRQTLGQGPEFLTYFQNEAQLEKSRLLSDRFSAERPKGSFSTLEIQRTEQGDSAMYLCASSSGNIQYFGAGTRLSVL.

This clonotype came up a few times. The chain uses TRBV12-3 or TRBV12-4 and TRBJ2-2; 10 nucleotides agree with TRBD1. The CDR3 is 15 residues long. Trimming removed 7 bases from V and 5 bases from J; junction bases left unmatched: 7. This chain's CDR3 is CASTPDRGYTGELFF. The CDR3 nucleotides are TGTGCCAGCACCCCGGACAGGGGGTATACCGGGGAGCTGTTTTTT.

This clonotype occurred a few times. The chain has TRBV27 and TRBJ2-1; weak D call: TRBD2 (5 bases). V dropped 6 bases and J dropped 2 bases, with 8 bases sitting between them. The CDR3 is 13 amino acids. Germline V lookup: CDR1 MNHEY, CDR2 SMNVEV (reference sequence). CDR3 in amino acids: CASRRGTYNEQFF. DNA for the CDR3: TGTGCCAGCAGAAGAGGGACCTACAATGAGCAGTTCTTC.

The V gene is TRBV29-1, the J gene TRBJ2-3; 7 bases are a match to TRBD2. Trimming took 6 bases from V and 0 from J; bases not matched to a gene: 6. Germline lookup yields CDR1 SQVTM and CDR2 ANQGSEA. The CDR3 consists of 14 residues. CDR3 in DNA: TGCAGCGTAGCCGGGGGGACGAGCACAGATACGCAGTATTTT. This translates into CSVAGGTSTDTQYF.

The V call is TRBV7-2, the J call TRBJ2-5, with D maybe TRBD1 (5 bases). V lost 1 base and J lost 5, with 14 bases in between. This CDR3 comprises 15 residues. Germline CDR1 is SGHTA and CDR2 is FQGNSA. CDR3 bases: TGTGCCAGCAGCTTAGGGGGCTGGAGTGGGGAGACCCAGTACTTC. Amino acid sequence: CASSLGGWSGETQYF.

This clonotype was found a few times. This sequence joins TRBV12-3 or TRBV12-4 and TRBJ2-2; TRBD1 might be the D (5 bases). The CDR3 length is 14 residues. The ends were cut back, 3 bases at V and 1 base at J, with 6 bases in the middle. The CDR3 nucleotides read TGTGCCAGCAGTTTCCAGGGGAACACCGGGGAGCTGTTTTTT. Its protein is CASSFQGNTGELFF.

At least ten counts were recorded for this clonotype. The chain recombines TRBV6-5 with TRBJ2-3; D not certain. Germline V gives CDR1 MNHEY, CDR2 SVGAGI. CDR3 length: 15 amino acids. Trimming left V 0 bases short and J 1 base short, with 8 bases between. The CDR3 region is CASSYSLGRTDTQYF. As DNA, the CDR3 is TGTGCCAGCAGTTACTCGTTGGGCCGCACAGATACGCAGTATTTT.